Each of the 18 T cell receptor beta chains below was sequenced from the same sample in a study of T cell changes during pregnancy in multiple sclerosis. Data came from immunoSEQ multiplex PCR; TCRdb stores just in-frame clones and leaves some out. The table lists just over 40,000 clones, over 80% of them singletons. Sequences were derived from peripheral blood, sampled in the first trimester of pregnancy. The source is a female donor in good health, enrolled as a control in a pregnancy study.

This clone is a singleton in its sample. V is TRBV28 and J is TRBJ2-1; no firm D call. From germline, CDR1 is MDHEN and CDR2 SYDVKM. With 7 bases removed from V and 0 bases from J, the gap between germline ends came to 13 bases. The CDR3 extends over 15 amino acids. CDR3 loop: CASTTPIGSYNEQFF. The CDR3 nucleotides read TGTGCCAGCACCACCCCCATCGGCTCCTACAATGAGCAGTTCTTC. The complete variable domain, with remaining parts taken from reference TRBV28 and TRBJ2-1, reads DVKVTQSSRYLVKRTGEKVFLECVQDMDHENMFWYRQDPGLGLRLIYFSYDVKMKEKGDIPEGYSVSREKKERFSLILESASTNQTSMYLCASTTPIGSYNEQFFGPGTRLTVL.

V gene TRBV11-3 combines with J gene TRBJ2-1, with a tentative D call TRBD1 (6 bases). Trimming pared 6 bases from V and 9 bases from J, leaving 12 bases between. The CDR3 is 12 amino acids. Germline V gene data show CDR1 as SGHNT and CDR2 as YENEEA. CDR3 in amino acids: CASRHQGGEQFF. The CDR3 coding sequence is TGTGCCAGCAGACATCAAGGGGGTGAGCAGTTCTTC.

The rearrangement links TRBV7-2 to TRBJ2-5; 10 positions match TRBD2. Per germline, CDR1 SGHTA and CDR2 FQGNSA. The trim removed 4 bases at V and 5 bases at J, leaving 7 bases unmatched. This CDR3 is 15 amino acids long. The CDR3 coding sequence is TGTGCCAGCAGCTCCTTAGCGGGGGGCATGGAGACCCAGTACTTC. This sequence encodes CASSSLAGGMETQYF.

The chain recombines TRBV19 with TRBJ1-2; D is possibly TRBD1 (5 bases). This CDR3 has 14 amino acids. Germline values: CDR1 LNHDA, CDR2 SQIVND (reference sequence). Trimming cost V 1 base and J 8 bases, with 14 bases left between them. The CDR3 loop is CASSIAGGDWGYTF. In nucleotides, the CDR3 is TGTGCCAGTAGTATAGCGGGGGGTGACTGGGGCTACACCTTC.

The chain links TRBV28 to TRBJ1-2, with a weak D call TRBD1 (6 bases). V lost 2 bases and J 1 base, leaving 11 bases between the germline ends. Germline V gene sequence: CDR1 MDHEN, CDR2 SYDVKM. CDR3 size: 15 residues. CDR3 sequence reads: CASSLEGDRNYGYTF. The DNA of the CDR3 is TGTGCCAGCAGTTTAGAGGGGGATCGTAACTATGGCTACACCTTC.

The chain is built from TRBV10-1 and TRBJ2-5, with D perhaps TRBD2 (5 bases). The CDR3 totals 15 residues. Germline V lookup: CDR1 WNHNN, CDR2 SYGVQD (reference sequence). V lost 4 bases and J 5 bases, leaving 17 bases between the germline ends. CDR3 nucleotide sequence: TGCGCCAGCAGTGCGGAGCGGCGAGGGCTGGAGACCCAGTACTTC. Its protein is CASSAERRGLETQYF.

This clone was counted a single time. The rearrangement uses TRBV29-1 and TRBJ1-3; no firm D call. This CDR3 comprises 11 residues. V lost 7 bases, J lost 4 bases, and 8 bases lay in between. CDR1 is SQVTM, CDR2 ANQGSEA, per germline. The chain's CDR3 is CSGAKGNTIYF. The CDR3, as DNA: TGCAGCGGGGCGAAGGGAAACACCATATATTTT.

The chain carries TRBV7-2 and TRBJ1-1; unclear D gene. The length of the CDR3 is 14 residues. From germline, CDR1 is SGHTA and CDR2 FQGNSA. Trimming left V 6 bases short and J 4 bases short, with 15 bases between. CDR3 loop: CASRRRLEGTEAFF. The CDR3 DNA is TGTGCCAGCAGACGACGCCTTGAGGGCACTGAAGCTTTCTTT.

The rearrangement uses TRBV18 and TRBJ1-1; D might be TRBD1 (6 bases). The length of the CDR3 is 15 residues. Germline-derived CDR1 and CDR2 are KGHSH and LQKENI. Trimming removed 3 bases at V and 5 bases at J, with 16 bases between. The CDR3 DNA sequence: TGTGCCAGCTCACCGACCGGGCAGGGGATGACTGAAGCTTTCTTT. Amino acid sequence: CASSPTGQGMTEAFF.

The rearrangement joins TRBV29-1 to TRBJ2-7; a possible D gene is TRBD2 (5 bases). The V end lost 6 bases, the J end lost 6 bases, and 12 bases lay between the germline ends. CDR1 and CDR2 from the germline V gene are SQVTM and ANQGSEA. The CDR3 runs 11 residues. CDR3 in amino acids: CSVRTEIEQYF. For the CDR3, the DNA is TGCAGCGTCAGGACTGAAATCGAGCAGTACTTC.

This CDR3 reads CASSFFTGLAGGPPYNEQFF. CDR3 nucleotides: TGTGCCAGCAGTTTTTTCACGGGACTAGCGGGAGGGCCCCCCTACAATGAGCAGTTCTTC. The rearrangement uses TRBV27 and TRBJ2-1, with TRBD2 matching 16 bases. V was clipped by 3 bases and J by 2 bases; unmatched bases: 10. Looked up from germline, CDR1 is MNHEY and CDR2 is SMNVEV (reference sequence). The CDR3 runs to 20 residues.

This rearrangement joins TRBV18 to TRBJ2-1, with TRBD2 as a possible D gene (6 bases). Germline V lookup: CDR1 KGHSH, CDR2 LQKENI. V was pared by 3 bases and J by 7 bases, with 16 bases between. The CDR3 is 15 amino acids. The CDR3: CASSPPGTPRNEQFF. CDR3 sequence (DNA): TGTGCCAGCTCACCGCCCGGGACTCCTAGGAATGAGCAGTTCTTC. The full variable domain, in which reference TRBV18 and TRBJ2-1 provide the parts outside the CDR3, is NAGVMQNPRHLVRRRGQEARLRCSPMKGHSHVYWYRQLPEEGLKFMVYLQKENIIDESGMPKERFSAEFPKEGPSILRIQQVVRGDSAAYFCASSPPGTPRNEQFFGPGTRLTVL.

This rearrangement joins TRBV4-3 to TRBJ2-7; TRBD2 matches at 7 bases. The CDR3 extends over 15 amino acids. Per germline, CDR1 LGHNA and CDR2 YSLEER. V dropped 4 bases and J dropped 4; count of bases not matched to a gene: 10. The CDR3 sequence: CASSLHSGAHYEQYF. CDR3 DNA: TGCGCCAGCAGCCTTCACAGCGGGGCCCATTACGAGCAGTACTTC.

This clone was seen once. The chain links TRBV27 to TRBJ2-1, with a possible D match to TRBD2 (6 bases). CDR1 MNHEY and CDR2 SMNVEV come from the germline V gene (reference sequence). The ends were cut back, 6 bases at V and 4 bases at J, with 16 bases in the middle. This CDR3 is built from 15 residues. This CDR3 is CASSREPTSYNEQFF. The CDR3, as DNA: TGTGCCAGCAGCCGAGAACCGACTAGTTACAATGAGCAGTTCTTC.

The chain joins TRBV4-3 to TRBJ1-1; D gene ambiguous. Germline V lookup: CDR1 LGHNA, CDR2 YSLEER. The ends were cut back, 6 bases at V and 2 bases at J, with 16 bases in the middle. The CDR3 extends over 15 amino acids. The CDR3 protein is CASRTSLGANTEAFF. In nucleotides, the CDR3 is TGCGCCAGCAGAACTAGTCTGGGCGCTAACACTGAAGCTTTCTTT.

The chain joins TRBV9 to TRBJ1-3, with a possible D match to TRBD1 (5 bases). The CDR3 has 15 amino acids. The germline gives CDR1 SGDLS, CDR2 YYNGEE. The V gene lost 3 bases and the J gene lost 2 bases, with 12 bases spanning the gap. In nucleotides, the CDR3 is TGTGCCAGCAGCGGACGTGGGGGGGCTGGAAACACCATATATTTT. This encodes CASSGRGGAGNTIYF.

CDR3: CASKPGLAANEQYF. The CDR3 region has the DNA TGTGCCAGCAAACCGGGACTAGCGGCCAACGAGCAGTACTTC. The chain combines TRBV6-5 with TRBJ2-7; 11 nucleotides line up with TRBD2. Germline assignment: CDR1 MNHEY and CDR2 SVGAGI. After removal of 7 bases from V and 5 bases from J, the junction contained 7 bases not matched to a gene. This CDR3 spans 14 amino acids.

The V and J genes are TRBV7-6 and TRBJ2-1, with 13 bases identical to TRBD2. The CDR3 is 16 amino acids. Germline V CDR1 and CDR2: SGHVS, FNYEAQ. Trimming took 5 bases from V and 7 from J; bases not matched to a gene: 8. The CDR3, as DNA: TGTGCCAGCAGCACCCCCACTAGCGGGAGGGGGAATGAGCAGTTCTTC. Residues: CASSTPTSGRGNEQFF.